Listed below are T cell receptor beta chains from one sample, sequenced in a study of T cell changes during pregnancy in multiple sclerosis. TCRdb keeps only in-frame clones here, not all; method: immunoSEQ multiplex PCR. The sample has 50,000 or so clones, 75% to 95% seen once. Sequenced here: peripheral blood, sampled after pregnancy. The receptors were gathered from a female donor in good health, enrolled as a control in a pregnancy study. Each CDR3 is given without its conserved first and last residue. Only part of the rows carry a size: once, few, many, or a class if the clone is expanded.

cdr3_aa: ASSSRQGVVYEQY
cdr3_length: 13
j_call: TRBJ2-7
clone_size: .
v_call: TRBV6-5

cdr3_aa: ASSLTGTSGSRELF
cdr3_length: 14
j_call: TRBJ2-2
clone_size: once
v_call: TRBV5-1

cdr3_aa: ASSLAGGVRAF
cdr3_length: 11
j_call: TRBJ1-1
clone_size: few
v_call: TRBV7-9

cdr3_aa: AWSVLAGDTQY
cdr3_length: 11
j_call: TRBJ2-3
clone_size: .
v_call: TRBV30

cdr3_aa: ASSTRQGSQPQH
cdr3_length: 12
j_call: TRBJ1-5
clone_size: .
v_call: TRBV21-1

cdr3_aa: ASSQSYGSYEQY
cdr3_length: 12
j_call: TRBJ2-7
clone_size: .
v_call: TRBV14

cdr3_aa: ASSEFGGPTGELF
cdr3_length: 13
j_call: TRBJ2-2
clone_size: .
v_call: TRBV6-1

cdr3_aa: ASRVPGSYNSPLH
cdr3_length: 13
j_call: TRBJ1-6
clone_size: .
v_call: TRBV6-5

cdr3_aa: ASSLAAGDTYGYT
cdr3_length: 13
j_call: TRBJ1-2
clone_size: .
v_call: TRBV7-9

cdr3_aa: ASTGGQNEKLF
cdr3_length: 11
j_call: TRBJ1-4
clone_size: .
v_call: TRBV7-4

cdr3_aa: ASSLGLAGTGDTQY
cdr3_length: 14
j_call: TRBJ2-3
clone_size: .
v_call: TRBV7-9

cdr3_aa: AWRRTGSISGANVLT
cdr3_length: 15
j_call: TRBJ2-6
clone_size: .
v_call: TRBV30

cdr3_aa: ASSVEEGYTGELF
cdr3_length: 13
j_call: TRBJ2-2
clone_size: .
v_call: TRBV9

cdr3_aa: ASGGRYEQY
cdr3_length: 9
j_call: TRBJ2-7
clone_size: .
v_call: TRBV28

cdr3_aa: ASSRPPREKLF
cdr3_length: 11
j_call: TRBJ1-4
clone_size: once
v_call: TRBV7-9

cdr3_aa: ASRITVAEYANTGELF
cdr3_length: 16
j_call: TRBJ2-2
clone_size: once
v_call: TRBV19

cdr3_aa: ASSPRDGLATDEQF
cdr3_length: 14
j_call: TRBJ2-1
clone_size: .
v_call: TRBV7-9

cdr3_aa: ASSPGGQRPTYEQY
cdr3_length: 14
j_call: TRBJ2-7
clone_size: .
v_call: TRBV11-3

cdr3_aa: ASSRDSGSGNTIY
cdr3_length: 13
j_call: TRBJ1-3
clone_size: .
v_call: TRBV11-2

cdr3_aa: ASSPTGLNYGYT
cdr3_length: 12
j_call: TRBJ1-2
clone_size: .
v_call: TRBV6-6

cdr3_aa: ASTHSGSGNTIY
cdr3_length: 12
j_call: TRBJ1-3
clone_size: .
v_call: TRBV6-5

cdr3_aa: ACSGTGHSGANVLT
cdr3_length: 14
j_call: TRBJ2-6
clone_size: .
v_call: TRBV19

cdr3_aa: ASKGDYRATGELF
cdr3_length: 13
j_call: TRBJ2-2
clone_size: .
v_call: TRBV28

cdr3_aa: ASSEVRSENEKLF
cdr3_length: 13
j_call: TRBJ1-4
clone_size: .
v_call: TRBV6-1

cdr3_aa: ASSFPGQSNQPQH
cdr3_length: 13
j_call: TRBJ1-5
clone_size: .
v_call: TRBV19

cdr3_aa: ASSPRNAGGGNTIY
cdr3_length: 14
j_call: TRBJ1-3
clone_size: .
v_call: TRBV18

cdr3_aa: ASSMGGGYEQY
cdr3_length: 11
j_call: TRBJ2-7
clone_size: .
v_call: TRBV19

cdr3_aa: ASSPLWASGMNTDTQY
cdr3_length: 16
j_call: TRBJ2-3
clone_size: .
v_call: TRBV2

cdr3_aa: ASSLGSDNSNQPQH
cdr3_length: 14
j_call: TRBJ1-5
clone_size: .
v_call: TRBV7-8

cdr3_aa: ASSLGRGGLGQY
cdr3_length: 12
j_call: TRBJ2-3
clone_size: once
v_call: TRBV7-9

cdr3_aa: ASSPDLRGTEAF
cdr3_length: 12
j_call: TRBJ1-1
clone_size: .
v_call: TRBV7-2

cdr3_aa: ASSLRDSVLTGEQY
cdr3_length: 14
j_call: TRBJ2-7
clone_size: .
v_call: TRBV27

cdr3_aa: ASVRQGAGTYEQY
cdr3_length: 13
j_call: TRBJ2-7
clone_size: .
v_call: TRBV6-5

cdr3_aa: ASSPTGSGYTIY
cdr3_length: 12
j_call: TRBJ1-3
clone_size: .
v_call: TRBV6-5

cdr3_aa: ASSPTSPYEQY
cdr3_length: 11
j_call: TRBJ2-7
clone_size: .
v_call: TRBV23-1